The 18 T cell receptor beta chains listed next were all sequenced from one sample in a study of persistence of HIV-infected CD4 T cells. The antigens these receptors bind are not known. This was the immunoSEQ version 4 assay in survey mode. Data came from immunoSEQ multiplex PCR; TCRdb stores just in-frame clones and leaves some out. The repertoire holds over 30,000 clones, with roughly 80% as singletons. Lysates of CMV-infected fibroblasts at 8 to 10 ug/mL stimulated these cells. Memory cells lacking CD40L and CD69 with high CD45RO were sorted. The sequenced sample was CD4+ T cells sorted from PBMCs after roughly 18-hour stimulation, obtained from a patient who received antiretroviral therapy. The source of these receptors is an adult woman with HIV who was CMV-seropositive.

The V and J genes are TRBV30 and TRBJ2-3, with D perhaps matching TRBD1 or TRBD2 (5 bases each). Germline lookup yields CDR1 GTSNPN and CDR2 SVGIG (reference sequence). Trimming left V 0 bases short and J 8 bases short, with 9 bases between. The CDR3 loop spans 12 amino acids. CDR3 nucleotide sequence: TGTGCCTGGAGTGTACCTGGGGGTACGCAGTATTTT. Amino acid sequence: CAWSVPGGTQYF.

This clone was picked up one time. This chain connects TRBV10-1 to TRBJ2-1; 7 bases are a match to TRBD2. The V gene's germline CDR1 is WNHNN and CDR2 SYGVQD (reference sequence). J gave up 7 bases and V 5 bases, and 5 bases lay outside the gene matches. The CDR3 totals 13 residues. CDR3 nucleotides: TGCGCCAGCAGTAGCGGGACCCTGAATGAGCAGTTCTTC. It yields the protein CASSSGTLNEQFF.

This clone was seen a few times. The chain uses TRBV5-8 and TRBJ1-4; possible D gene TRBD1, 5 bases. This CDR3 has 15 residues. The germline CDR1 and CDR2 sequences are SGHTS and YDEGEE. Trimming took 1 base from V and 8 from J, leaving 15 bases between them. In nucleotides, the CDR3 is TGTGCCAGCAGCTTGAGGCAGGGTCGCGCCGAAAAACTGTTTTTT. Encoded protein: CASSLRQGRAEKLFF.

This chain links TRBV27 with TRBJ2-7; D perhaps matches TRBD2 (5 bases). Germline CDR1 is MNHEY and CDR2 is SMNVEV (reference sequence). CDR3 length: 13 amino acids. The V end lost 5 bases, the J end lost 2 bases, and 10 bases lay between the germline ends. Here the CDR3 DNA reads TGTGCCAGCAGTCCCTCCGGGACCTACGAGCAGTACTTC. This sequence encodes CASSPSGTYEQYF.

This chain joins TRBV2 and TRBJ1-1; D call uncertain. The germline CDR1 and CDR2 sequences are SNHLY and FYNNEI. This CDR3 comprises 12 residues. The germline V and J ends were trimmed by 4 bases and 4 bases, with 7 bases remaining between them. The CDR3 coding sequence is TGTGCCAGCAGTGTTCGTAGCACTGAAGCTTTCTTT. Protein sequence: CASSVRSTEAFF.

The rearrangement uses TRBV29-1 and TRBJ2-2; TRBD1 or TRBD2 may be the D gene (6 bases each). Looked up from germline, CDR1 is SQVTM and CDR2 is ANQGSEA. This CDR3 is 17 amino acids long. Trimming took off 6 bases at V and 0 bases at J, with 20 bases between the two ends. The CDR3 coding sequence is TGCAGCGTGGTGTTATATGGGGGGCTCGCGAACACCGGGGAGCTGTTTTTT. Encoded protein: CSVVLYGGLANTGELFF.

The chain couples TRBV7-2 to TRBJ1-2; possibly TRBD1 for D (5 bases). CDR1 SGHTA and CDR2 FQGNSA come from the germline V gene. V lost 4 bases, J lost 1 base, and 10 bases lay in between. This CDR3 comprises 14 residues. Here the CDR3 reads CASSSYGGNYGYTF. The CDR3 DNA reads TGTGCCAGCAGCTCGTATGGGGGTAACTATGGCTACACCTTC.

The chain uses TRBV7-3 and TRBJ2-2; D is unclear. Trimming removed 6 bases from V and 6 bases from J, with 8 bases in between. Germline lookup yields CDR1 SGHTA and CDR2 FQGTGA. This CDR3 has 12 amino acids. The CDR3 protein is CASSLRAGELFF. As DNA, the CDR3 is TGTGCCAGCAGTTTACGAGCCGGGGAGCTGTTTTTT.

This clone was picked up a small number of times. The chain uses TRBV19 and TRBJ1-4, with 8 bases fitting TRBD1. The V segment lost 9 bases and the J segment 2 bases; nucleotides outside the gene matches: 5. The CDR3 is 14 amino acids. The V gene's germline CDR1 is LNHDA and CDR2 SQIVND (reference sequence). CDR3 nucleotides: TGTGCCAGCCGACAGGGGAGGACTAATGAAAAACTGTTTTTT. It is translated as CASRQGRTNEKLFF.

Only a few counts were recorded for this clone. CDR3 amino acids: CASSLGGQVSPLHF. CDR3 DNA sequence: TGTGCCAGCAGCTTAGGGGGACAGGTATCACCCCTCCACTTT. This chain connects TRBV7-9 to TRBJ1-6, with 8 bases identical to TRBD1. The V segment lost 1 base and the J segment 10 bases; nucleotides outside the gene matches: 3. Germline V gene sequence: CDR1 SEHNR, CDR2 FQNEAQ (reference sequence). This CDR3 is built from 14 residues.

The chain uses TRBV7-3 and TRBJ2-3; 8 positions match TRBD1. This CDR3 is 16 amino acids long. Germline V CDR1 and CDR2: SGHTA, FQGTGA. The V gene end was trimmed by 5 bases and the J gene end by 2 bases; junction bases not matched to a gene: 9. This CDR3 is CASSPRTGRYTDTQYF. CDR3 nucleotides: TGTGCCAGCAGCCCACGGACAGGGAGGTACACAGATACGCAGTATTTT.

This clone has just one count. The chain is built from TRBV29-1 and TRBJ1-2, with unresolved D. The CDR3 totals 16 residues. V was trimmed by 6 bases and J by 4 bases, leaving 24 bases between them. Germline V gene lookup returns CDR1 SQVTM and CDR2 ANQGSEA. The CDR3 is CSVGSFQKVLSYGYTF. In DNA form, the CDR3 reads TGCAGCGTGGGATCCTTCCAAAAGGTCCTAAGCTATGGCTACACCTTC.

The chain is built from TRBV18 and TRBJ2-7; D unclear. In germline, CDR1 is KGHSH, CDR2 LQKENI. V was pared by 1 base and J by 0 bases, with 7 bases between. The CDR3 is 14 residues long. The CDR3: CASSPQRNSYEQYF. CDR3 DNA sequence: TGTGCCAGCTCACCACAAAGGAACTCCTACGAGCAGTACTTC.

The chain joins TRBV7-2 to TRBJ2-3; TRBD2 matches 10 bases. In germline, CDR1 is SGHTA, CDR2 FQGNSA. The CDR3 is 16 residues long. The J segment lost 2 bases and the V segment lost 4 bases, leaving 6 bases of the junction unmatched. CDR3 coding DNA: TGTGCCAGCAGCTCGAGCGGGGGGGCCCCCACAGATACGCAGTATTTT. Translated: CASSSSGGAPTDTQYF.

The chain uses TRBV5-6 and TRBJ2-3; 8 positions match TRBD2. Germline CDR1 reads SGHDT; CDR2 reads YYEEEE. J gave up 1 base and V 3 bases, and 10 bases lay outside the gene matches. The CDR3 totals 17 residues. The CDR3 nucleotides are TGTGCCAGCAGCTCACCCTCAGCGGGGGCACGCACAGATACGCAGTATTTT. Translating gives CASSSPSAGARTDTQYF.

This clone showed up just a few times. V and J are TRBV9 and TRBJ2-3; D is perhaps TRBD1 (6 bases). The CDR3 has 14 amino acids. V lost 4 bases and J 5 bases, leaving 14 bases between the germline ends. CDR1 SGDLS and CDR2 YYNGEE come from the germline V gene. The CDR3: CASSSGQRRDTQYF. For the CDR3, the DNA is TGTGCCAGCAGCTCCGGACAGAGGAGAGATACGCAGTATTTT.

This sequence joins TRBV19 and TRBJ2-3, with 7 bases fitting TRBD2. This CDR3 has 14 amino acids. Germline CDR1 reads LNHDA; CDR2 reads SQIVND (reference sequence). The V and J ends lost 4 bases and 8 bases, in that order; junction bases with no gene match: 9. As DNA, the CDR3 is TGTGCCAGTAGTACCGGGACCCCGGGGGGTACGCAGTATTTT. Translated, it gives CASSTGTPGGTQYF.

The chain has TRBV6-5 and TRBJ1-3, with D maybe TRBD1 (6 bases). The germline V gene encodes CDR1 MNHEY and CDR2 SVGAGI. The V and J ends lost 7 bases and 9 bases respectively, with 22 bases between them. The CDR3 runs to 15 residues. The CDR3 reads CASTPWGASLVTIYF. The CDR3 DNA follows: TGTGCCAGCACCCCATGGGGGGCTTCGCTGGTCACCATATATTTT.